These T cell receptor beta chains were read from a single sample in a study of CD8+ T cells in alopecia areata. The assay was immunoSEQ multiplex PCR, and TCRdb's table has in-frame clones only and misses some. The table records some 150,000 clones, approximately 86% of them present only once. Here the sequenced sample was CD8+ T cells sorted from blood, taken at week 4, from a patient treated with tofacitinib. The receptors shown here come from a human donor with alopecia areata. The CDR3 runs from the conserved cysteine through the conserved F or W. Each record gives: J gene, clone size, V gene, D gene, CDR3 protein, CDR3 DNA. A D gene is named only where the DNA matches it firmly. Rows may omit the clone size; those that give it use once, few, many or a size class.

>TRBJ2-1|.|TRBV21-1|.
CASSKAPNRVKGSYNEQFF
TGTGCCAGCAGCAAAGCACCGAACAGGGTGAAGGGCTCCTACAATGAGCAGTTCTTC
>TRBJ2-3|.|TRBV5-4|.
CASSLSLDTQYF
TGTGCCAGCAGCTTGAGCTTAGATACGCAGTATTTT
>TRBJ1-5|.|TRBV30|TRBD1
CAWSSDRGFLGNQPQHF
TGTGCCTGGAGCTCGGACAGGGGGTTTTTGGGCAATCAGCCCCAGCATTTT
>TRBJ1-1|.|TRBV27|.
CASSPPNGREGTEAFF
TGTGCCAGCAGTCCCCCAAATGGCAGGGAGGGCACTGAAGCTTTCTTT
>TRBJ2-1|.|TRBV27|.
CASSLTYLPISSYNEQFF
TGTGCCAGCAGTTTGACTTACCTTCCCATCAGCTCCTACAATGAGCAGTTCTTC
>TRBJ2-7|once|TRBV9|TRBD2
CASSASPGLVYEQYF
TGTGCCAGCAGTGCCTCCCCCGGACTAGTTTACGAGCAGTACTTC
>TRBJ1-1|.|TRBV29-1|TRBD1
CSAEGQGAEAFF
TGCAGCGCAGAGGGACAGGGGGCTGAAGCTTTCTTT
>TRBJ2-7|.|TRBV29-1|.
CSVEGEGEQYF
TGCAGCGTGGAGGGGGAAGGCGAGCAGTACTTC
>TRBJ2-3|.|TRBV5-4|.
CASGRIEAGRGVSDTQYF
TGTGCCAGCGGCCGCATCGAGGCGGGGCGGGGTGTATCAGATACGCAGTATTTT
>TRBJ2-7|.|TRBV11-2|TRBD1
CASSFRDRGTYEQYF
TGTGCCAGCAGCTTTAGGGACAGAGGAACCTACGAGCAGTACTTC
>TRBJ2-1|.|TRBV4-1|.
CASSPGVTYNEQFF
TGCGCCAGCAGCCCAGGGGTGACCTACAATGAGCAGTTCTTC
>TRBJ2-5|.|TRBV5-1|.
CASSLAGSYQETQYF
TGCGCCAGCAGCTTGGCCGGCTCCTACCAAGAGACCCAGTACTTC
>TRBJ2-1|.|TRBV7-9|.
CASSPRDTSRSRNEQFF
TGTGCCAGCAGCCCACGGGACACCTCTCGGAGTCGGAATGAGCAGTTCTTC
>TRBJ1-2|.|TRBV13|.
CASRPPRGYGYTF
TGTGCCAGCCGACCGCCCCGGGGCTATGGCTACACCTTC
>TRBJ1-2|.|TRBV7-8|.
CASSLDQGQGPYGYTF
TGTGCCAGCAGTTTGGATCAGGGGCAGGGACCTTATGGCTACACCTTC
>TRBJ1-1|once|TRBV4-1|.
CASSQGGRGAFF
TGCGCCAGCAGCCAAGGGGGGAGGGGAGCTTTCTTT
>TRBJ1-1|few|TRBV5-1|TRBD1
CASSSKTGIYTEAFF
TGCGCCAGCAGCTCTAAGACAGGGATTTACACTGAAGCTTTCTTT
>TRBJ2-7|.|TRBV6-4|.
CAISRSAAASGEQYF
TGTGCCATCTCCCGGTCGGCGGCCGCATCCGGCGAGCAGTACTTC
>TRBJ1-1|.|TRBV15|.
CATSRDRAGNTEAFF
TGTGCCACCAGCAGAGATCGGGCAGGGAACACTGAAGCTTTCTTT
>TRBJ2-1|.|TRBV29-1|.
CSVHQDEQFF
TGCAGCGTTCACCAGGATGAGCAGTTCTTC
>TRBJ1-5|.|TRBV4-1|.
CASSQEPVADISNQPQHF
TGCGCCAGCAGCCAAGAGCCCGTAGCAGACATAAGCAATCAGCCCCAGCATTTT
>TRBJ2-5|.|TRBV11-2|TRBD1
CASTQEDRVQETQYF
TGTGCCAGCACCCAAGAAGACAGGGTCCAAGAGACCCAGTACTTC
>TRBJ2-7|.|TRBV7-9|.
CASSLVEQGYEQYF
TGTGCCAGCAGCTTAGTTGAACAGGGCTACGAGCAGTACTTC
>TRBJ2-1|.|TRBV7-2|.
CASSPQLAVPYNEQFF
TGTGCCAGCAGCCCTCAATTAGCCGTCCCGTACAATGAGCAGTTCTTC
>TRBJ2-7|.|TRBV7-9|.
CAFQVGGYEQYF
TGTGCCTTTCAAGTGGGGGGCTACGAGCAGTACTTC
>TRBJ2-1|once|TRBV7-2|.
CASSLDGRYNEQFF
TGTGCCAGCAGCTTAGATGGGCGATACAATGAGCAGTTCTTC
>TRBJ2-3|.|TRBV23-1|.
CASSPMPGSDTDTQYF
TGCGCCAGCAGTCCTATGCCCGGGTCGGACACAGATACGCAGTATTTT
>TRBJ2-5|.|TRBV4-1|.
CASSPVSGPQETQYF
TGCGCCAGCAGCCCAGTAAGTGGGCCCCAAGAGACCCAGTACTTC
>TRBJ2-3|.|TRBV25-1|TRBD1
CASSTWDSSTDTQYF
TGTGCCAGCAGTACCTGGGACAGTAGCACAGATACGCAGTATTTT
>TRBJ1-5|.|TRBV19|.
CASSYGARPQHF
TGTGCCAGTAGCTACGGCGCGAGGCCCCAGCATTTT
>TRBJ2-4|.|TRBV5-4|.
CASSLGAARYF
TGTGCCAGCAGCTTGGGTGCGGCACGCTACTTC
>TRBJ2-5|.|TRBV10-3|.
CAISGDGGQETQYF
TGTGCCATCAGTGGGGACGGAGGACAAGAGACCCAGTACTTC